This T cell receptor beta chain derives from a study of blood T cells in healthy people across ages. Whole-study findings and limits: Unsorted PBMCs prevented conclusive naive versus antigen-experienced comparison.

Investigators took approximately 9.4 milliliters of peripheral blood from every donor. Details on this clonotype: Its antigen is undetermined.

Primers used in a second PCR of about 7 to 11 cycles were a sample-barcoded 5' primer and a J-beta primer mix. TCRdb re-analysed the 5' RACE reads in MiXCR, keeping a single row per CDR3 protein. The sample records nearly 800,000 distinct CDR3 sequences, around a quarter being singletons. The CDR3 runs to 14 residues. Per germline, CDR1 SQVTM and CDR2 ANQGSEA. The same data also contributed to another study, on T cells of mothers and their children.

The chain uses TRBV29-1 and TRBJ2-5; D remains ambiguous. The assigned J gene may be wrong: the sequence end matches TRBJ2-7 better. The TCR sequence derives from a boy between 10 and 17 years old in good health. The sequenced sample consisted of blood. The CDR3 nucleotides read TGCAGCGTTGTCCCCACTACACCATCCTACGAGCAGTACTTC. Its translation is CSVVPTTPSYEQYF.